These T cell receptor beta chains were read from a single sample in a study of T cells after posttransplantation cyclophosphamide. TCRdb keeps only in-frame clones here, not all; method: immunoSEQ multiplex PCR. In the table there are 20,000 or so clones, 65% to 75% of which are singletons. The input for sequencing was PBMCs, taken after an allogeneic stem cell transplant with post-transplant cyclophosphamide. The receptors here all came from a male patient aged 25-45 years who received an allogeneic stem cell transplant from a related donor, was CMV-positive, and had acute GVHD only. The graft donor may be the source of some T cells. The CDR3 runs from the conserved cysteine through the conserved F or W. D genes are given only for firm matches. Clone size is shown for a subset of rows, as once, few, many or a class of expanded clone.

size	D	V	J	DNA	CDR3
.	.	TRBV11-3	TRBJ1-1	TGTGCCAGCAGCCAAATAGGGAGAGGAACTGAAGCTTTCTTT	CASSQIGRGTEAFF
.	.	TRBV2	TRBJ1-1	TGTGCCAGCAGTCCTGACAGTGCTGGGGCTTTCTTT	CASSPDSAGAFF
.	.	TRBV5-4	TRBJ2-7	TGTGCCAGCAGCTTGAGCGGGTCCGTGATTTACGAGCAGTACTTC	CASSLSGSVIYEQYF
.	TRBD1	TRBV5-6	TRBJ1-1	TGTGCCAGCAGCAGGGGGACAGGAAGAGCTGAAGCTTTCTTT	CASSRGTGRAEAFF
.	.	TRBV4-2	TRBJ1-2	TGTGCCAGCAGCCAAGATCAGCCCAGGCTCTATGGCTACACCTTC	CASSQDQPRLYGYTF
.	TRBD2	TRBV6-5	TRBJ2-3	TGTGCCAGCAGCTACGCACTAGCGGGCACAGATACGCAGTATTTT	CASSYALAGTDTQYF
.	TRBD1	TRBV19	TRBJ2-1	TGTGCCAGTAAAGCCGTCGAGGGGGCGTGGGGGGAGCAGTTCTTC	CASKAVEGAWGEQFF
.	.	TRBV28	TRBJ1-1	TGTGCCAGCAGTTTAACAGGCCCGAACACTGAAGCTTTCTTT	CASSLTGPNTEAFF
.	TRBD2	TRBV2	TRBJ2-3	TGTGCCAGCCTTAGCGGGGGGCGAGGAGATACGCAGTATTTT	CASLSGGRGDTQYF
.	.	TRBV6-4	TRBJ1-4	TGTGCCAGCAGAACAGGGCCAGGTGAAAAACTGTTTTTT	CASRTGPGEKLFF
.	.	TRBV6-5	TRBJ2-4	TGTGCCAGCCAAACAGGTTCGGAAGCTGATCTGTACTTC	CASQTGSEADLYF
.	.	TRBV11-2	TRBJ2-7	TGTGCCAGCAGCTTAGATTTACTCCGTTCCTACGAGCAGTACTTC	CASSLDLLRSYEQYF
.	.	TRBV7-2	TRBJ2-7	TGTGCCAGCAGCTTACAGGGTAACTACGAGCAGTACTTC	CASSLQGNYEQYF
.	.	TRBV2	TRBJ1-1	TGTGCCAGCCCGACGGGAAGAGACACTGAAGCTTTCTTT	CASPTGRDTEAFF
once	TRBD1	TRBV6-1	TRBJ1-4	TGTGCCAGCAGGACAGGGGCAACTAATGAAAAACTGTTTTTT	CASRTGATNEKLFF
.	.	TRBV7-2	TRBJ1-1	TGTGCCAGCAGCTTAGTGGGGACTGGAGGTGAAGCTTTCTTT	CASSLVGTGGEAFF
.	.	TRBV12-2	TRBJ1-1	TGTGCAAGTCGCCCCGGGACACCGAACACTGAAGCTTTCTTT	CASRPGTPNTEAFF